A selection of T cell receptor beta chains follows, all from one sample in a study of blood T cell repertoires in COVID-19. Data came from immunoSEQ multiplex PCR; TCRdb stores just in-frame clones and leaves some out. The table shows more than 350,000 clones, with around nine tenths occurring only once. Sequencing was carried out using PBMCs or T cells enriched from blood (not recorded which). The origin of the receptors is a woman aged 45-65 years who had recovered from COVID-19. Both conserved end residues are part of each CDR3. D genes are given only for firm matches. Size tells how often a clone was seen (once, few, many) or the class of an expanded clone, and some rows leave it out.

d_gene: -
abundance: -
v_gene: TRBV15
CDR3aa: CATSRVAGTRGDTQYF

d_gene: TRBD2
abundance: -
v_gene: TRBV7-2
CDR3aa: CASSLVHGGAFNEQFF

d_gene: TRBD1
abundance: -
v_gene: TRBV5-6
CDR3aa: CASSYQDRDEQYF

d_gene: -
abundance: -
v_gene: TRBV18
CDR3aa: CASSPRSGEDGYTF

d_gene: TRBD1
abundance: -
v_gene: TRBV24-1
CDR3aa: CATSGTGGGGEAFF

d_gene: -
abundance: -
v_gene: TRBV25-1
CDR3aa: CASSDSEIYNSPLHF

d_gene: TRBD1
abundance: -
v_gene: TRBV6-5
CDR3aa: CASSSGQGADTQYF

d_gene: TRBD2
abundance: -
v_gene: TRBV4-2
CDR3aa: CASSQEEAGVGSYEQYF

d_gene: -
abundance: -
v_gene: TRBV5-1
CDR3aa: CASSLVGAGIVHNEQFF

d_gene: TRBD1
abundance: -
v_gene: TRBV5-1
CDR3aa: CASSEGDSYGYTF

d_gene: -
abundance: few
v_gene: TRBV6-5
CDR3aa: CASSYSGGRNYEQYF

d_gene: TRBD1
abundance: -
v_gene: TRBV7-9
CDR3aa: CASSLTGGDSDGYTF